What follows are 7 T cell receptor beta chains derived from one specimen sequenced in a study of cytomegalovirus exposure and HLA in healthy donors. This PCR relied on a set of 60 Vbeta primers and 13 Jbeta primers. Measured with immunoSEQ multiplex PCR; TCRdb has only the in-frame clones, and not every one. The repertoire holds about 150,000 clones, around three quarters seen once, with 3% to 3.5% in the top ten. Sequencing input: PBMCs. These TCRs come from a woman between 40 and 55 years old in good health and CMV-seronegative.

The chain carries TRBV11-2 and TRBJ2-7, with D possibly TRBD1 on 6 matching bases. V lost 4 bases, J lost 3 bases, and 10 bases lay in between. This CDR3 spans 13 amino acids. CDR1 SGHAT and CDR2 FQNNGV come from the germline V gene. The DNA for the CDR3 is TGTGCCAGCAGCTATGGACAGTACTACGAGCAGTACTTC. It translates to CASSYGQYYEQYF.

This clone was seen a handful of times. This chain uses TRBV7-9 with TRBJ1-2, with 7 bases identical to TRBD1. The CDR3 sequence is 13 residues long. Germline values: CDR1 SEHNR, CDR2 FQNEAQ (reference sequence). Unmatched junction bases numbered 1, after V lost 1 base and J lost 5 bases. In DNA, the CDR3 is TGTGCCAGCAGCTTAGTGACAGGGTATGGCTACACCTTC. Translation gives CASSLVTGYGYTF.

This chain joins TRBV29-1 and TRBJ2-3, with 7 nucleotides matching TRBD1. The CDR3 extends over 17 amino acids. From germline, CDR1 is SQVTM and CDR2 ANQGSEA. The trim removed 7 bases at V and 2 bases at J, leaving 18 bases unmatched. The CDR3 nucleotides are TGCAGCGCTGATGACTTCTTGGGGCAGGGGGACACAGATACGCAGTATTTT. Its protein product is CSADDFLGQGDTDTQYF.

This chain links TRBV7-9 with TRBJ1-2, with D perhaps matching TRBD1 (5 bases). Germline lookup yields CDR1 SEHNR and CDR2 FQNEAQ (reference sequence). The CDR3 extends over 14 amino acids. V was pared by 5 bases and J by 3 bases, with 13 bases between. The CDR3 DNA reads TGTGCCAGCAGCCCCCCGGGGGGGGACTATGGCTACACCTTC. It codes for CASSPPGGDYGYTF.

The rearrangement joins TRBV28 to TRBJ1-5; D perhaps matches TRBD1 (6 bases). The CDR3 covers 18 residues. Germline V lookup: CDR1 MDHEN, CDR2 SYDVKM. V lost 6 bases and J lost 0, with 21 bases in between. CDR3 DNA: TGTGCCAGCAGACTAGGACAGAGGGGGATATATAGCAATCAGCCCCAGCATTTT. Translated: CASRLGQRGIYSNQPQHF.

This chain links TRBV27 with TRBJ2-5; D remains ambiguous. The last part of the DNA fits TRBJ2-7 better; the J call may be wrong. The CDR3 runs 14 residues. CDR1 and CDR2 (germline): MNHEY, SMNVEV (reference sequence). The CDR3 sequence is CASSLSFPPYEQYF. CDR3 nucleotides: TGTGCCAGCAGTCTCTCTTTCCCCCCCTACGAGCAGTACTTC.

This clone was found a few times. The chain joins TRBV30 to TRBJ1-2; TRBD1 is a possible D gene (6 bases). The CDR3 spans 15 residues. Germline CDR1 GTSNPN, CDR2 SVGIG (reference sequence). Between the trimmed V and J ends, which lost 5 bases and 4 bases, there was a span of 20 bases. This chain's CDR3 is CAWAWSGHLSYGYTF. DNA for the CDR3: TGTGCCTGGGCATGGTCGGGACACCTATCCTATGGCTACACCTTC.